Sequencing of this T cell receptor (beta chain) was carried out in a study of T cell clones after liver transplantation (dated by TCRdb to 2018 to 2020). About the investigation overall: ITN030ST, the source of the samples, was a randomized trial that attempted immunosuppression withdrawal within 2 years of liver transplantation. Donor-reactive T cell clones were identified using TCRbeta sequencing after a pre-transplant mixed lymphocyte reaction and were then followed in post-transplant blood. As an antigen-independent comparator for the donor-reactive sequences, third party-reactive TCRbeta sequences from pre-transplant MLRs were identified as well. Of the eight recipients, three were HCV-positive, while the remaining recipients had been transplanted for non-autoimmune, non-viral indications. No induction therapy was given to the subjects, and standard immunosuppression was administered until randomization at 12-24 months post-transplant. To count as tolerant, a recipient had to stay completely off immunosuppression for at least one year without liver enzymes climbing beyond twice the upper limit of normal. Blood samples were collected pre-transplant, pre-randomization before withdrawal, and post-randomization after either complete withdrawal or failed withdrawal. The studied cohort comprised 8 liver transplant recipients, 3 classified as tolerant and 5 as non-tolerant.

High-throughput TCRbeta CDR3 sequencing of frozen genomic DNA was performed by immunoSEQ, including PCR amplification, mapping, bias correction and internal controls. The study's processing was this. Only productive rearrangements were retained, with each unique TCRbeta sequence defined by its CDR3 nucleotide sequence together with its V and J gene. For classification of a sequence as donor-reactive, at least 5-fold expansion in CFSE-low cells relative to unstimulated pre-transplant cells and a frequency of at least 0.01% were required. Per-subject minimum frequency thresholds, based on the lowest-template unstimulated sample, ensured at least 90% detection power. Jensen-Shannon divergence between the top 1000 TCRbeta sequences post- versus pre-transplant served as the measure of repertoire turnover. Changes in detection of donor-reactive sequences were tested with two-sided Fisher's exact tests. What TCRdb holds here is the immuneACCESS table cut down to in-frame rearrangements. Part of the clones is not present; checked against another copy, under half of the missing clones reflect an unresolved V gene, and the others are unexplained. That table is the source of V, J and clone size, and D and trimming were worked out from the DNA. Recorded for this sample are around 80,000 clones; roughly 85% of them occurred a single time. The ten largest clonotypes hold approximately 0.45% of the sample.

Results the study describes overall, beyond this receptor: The conclusions were considered preliminary, being limited by small, heterogeneous patient numbers and non-standardized post-transplant time points. Since no allograft tissue specimens were available, donor-reactive T cells may have migrated into the graft instead of being deleted. Donor-reactive sequences decreased more than third party-reactive sequences, which suggests partial antigen-specific deletion that was not related to withdrawal success. Low numbers of available donor cells limited the measurable donor-reactive repertoire in a couple of subjects. After accounting for repertoire turnover, donor-reactive detection was significantly reduced in 7 of 8 subjects for CD4 and 8 of 8 for CD8. In 5 of 8 subjects, regardless of tolerance or HCV status, circulating donor-reactive CD4 TCRbeta sequences dropped significantly post-transplant.

As to this clone: Its specific antigen is unknown. There are no base qualities to consult, and no much larger clone falls within one base.

Thawed unstimulated PBMCs were stained for CD3, CD4 and CD8 and FACS-sorted into CD3+CD4+ and CD3+CD8+ populations. Randomization to immunosuppression withdrawal applied to every one of the 8 studied subjects. The Qiagen DNeasy Blood and Tissue Kit was used for genomic DNA isolation. CDR1 LNHDA and CDR2 SQIVND were looked up in the germline V gene (reference sequence). The CDR3 runs 16 residues from the cysteine to the phenylalanine. Only CDR3 DNA remains: 48 bases, in frame from the first base. V lost 1 base and J lost 6 bases, and the count of bases not matched to a germline gene is 10. The source of this sequence is a human patient who received a liver transplant. In transplant recipients, some T cells may be of donor rather than host origin. Recombination linked TRBV19 to TRBJ2-7; TRBD1 lines up with 9 middle nucleotides. The material was CD4+ T cells from blood, obtained 45 to 46 months after liver transplant. CDR3 region: CASSIGRRDRAAEQYF. DNA sequence: TGTGCCAGTAGTATAGGACGCCGGGACAGGGCGGCCGAGCAGTACTTC.